The clone carrying this TCR beta chain appeared many times. Its antigen is currently unknown. The entry originates in a study of regulatory T cells in long-lasting Graves disease. Study-wide points: Newly diagnosed Graves' patients exceeded persistent ones in TCR diversity. The study examined only peripheral blood, not thyroid tissue.

With iRepertoire HTBI primers and Arm-PCR of CDR3 regions, TCR beta libraries were built. MiXCR, run by TCRdb on the multiplex PCR reads, gives a single entry per CDR3 protein. The repertoire consists of roughly 440,000 distinct CDR3 sequences, with roughly 15% occurring once and the leading ten covering about 25%. As for time point: newly diagnosed GD, antithyroid drugs for less than 3 months. PBMC-extracted RNA yielded the TCR library. American Thyroid Association guidelines defined how Graves' disease was diagnosed. The data were also submitted as part of a second study, on T cells in Graves' hyperthyroidism and ophthalmopathy. From that report: Ophthalmopathy was distinguished from stable hyperthyroidism by 13 V-J signatures.

Sequencing used peripheral blood mononuclear cells (PBMCs), obtained at new diagnosis, from a patient treated with antithyroid drugs. The TCR originated in a woman younger than 30 with Graves disease.

Here the CDR3 reads CASSGPPFTDTQYF. The CDR3 DNA follows: TGTGCCAGCAGTGGGCCTCCTTTCACAGATACGCAGTATTTT. The chain links TRBV2 to TRBJ2-3; D is uncertain. The CDR3 length is 14 residues. The V end was cut by 4 bases, the J end by 2 bases, with 10 bases between. Per the germline V gene, CDR1 is SNHLY and CDR2 is FYNNEI. Variable domain in full (rest from reference TRBV2 and TRBJ2-3): EPEVTQTPSHQVTQMGQEVILRCVPISNHLYFYWYRQILGQKVEFLVSFYNNEISEKSEIFDDQFSVERPDGSNFTLKIRSTKLEDSAMYFCASSGPPFTDTQYFGPGTRLTVL.